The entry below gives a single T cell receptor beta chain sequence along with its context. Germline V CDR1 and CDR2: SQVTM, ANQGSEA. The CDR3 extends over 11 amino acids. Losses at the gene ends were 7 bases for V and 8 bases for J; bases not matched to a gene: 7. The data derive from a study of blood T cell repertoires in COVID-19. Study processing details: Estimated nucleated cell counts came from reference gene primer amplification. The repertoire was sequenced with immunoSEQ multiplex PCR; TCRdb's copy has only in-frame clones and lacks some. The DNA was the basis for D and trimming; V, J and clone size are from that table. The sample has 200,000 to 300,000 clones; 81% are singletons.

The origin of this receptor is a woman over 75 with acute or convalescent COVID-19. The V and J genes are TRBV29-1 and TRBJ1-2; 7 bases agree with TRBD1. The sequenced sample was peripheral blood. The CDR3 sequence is CSATGSGGYTF. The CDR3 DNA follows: TGCAGCGCGACAGGGTCAGGGGGCTACACCTTC. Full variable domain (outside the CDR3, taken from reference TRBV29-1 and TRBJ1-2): SAVISQKPSRDICQRGTSLTIQCQVDSQVTMMFWYRQQPGQSLTLIATANQGSEATYESGFVIDKFPISRPNLTFSTLTVSNMSPEDSSIYLCSATGSGGYTFGSGTRLTVV.